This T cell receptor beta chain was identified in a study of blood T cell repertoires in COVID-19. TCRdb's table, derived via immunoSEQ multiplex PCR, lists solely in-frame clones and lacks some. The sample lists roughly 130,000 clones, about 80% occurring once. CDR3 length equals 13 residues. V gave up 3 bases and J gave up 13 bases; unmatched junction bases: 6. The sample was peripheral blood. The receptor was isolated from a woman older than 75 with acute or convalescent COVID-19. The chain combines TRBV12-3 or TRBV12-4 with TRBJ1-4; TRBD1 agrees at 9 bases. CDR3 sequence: CASSLGQGWILFF. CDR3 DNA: TGTGCCAGCAGTTTGGGACAGGGTTGGATACTGTTTTTT.